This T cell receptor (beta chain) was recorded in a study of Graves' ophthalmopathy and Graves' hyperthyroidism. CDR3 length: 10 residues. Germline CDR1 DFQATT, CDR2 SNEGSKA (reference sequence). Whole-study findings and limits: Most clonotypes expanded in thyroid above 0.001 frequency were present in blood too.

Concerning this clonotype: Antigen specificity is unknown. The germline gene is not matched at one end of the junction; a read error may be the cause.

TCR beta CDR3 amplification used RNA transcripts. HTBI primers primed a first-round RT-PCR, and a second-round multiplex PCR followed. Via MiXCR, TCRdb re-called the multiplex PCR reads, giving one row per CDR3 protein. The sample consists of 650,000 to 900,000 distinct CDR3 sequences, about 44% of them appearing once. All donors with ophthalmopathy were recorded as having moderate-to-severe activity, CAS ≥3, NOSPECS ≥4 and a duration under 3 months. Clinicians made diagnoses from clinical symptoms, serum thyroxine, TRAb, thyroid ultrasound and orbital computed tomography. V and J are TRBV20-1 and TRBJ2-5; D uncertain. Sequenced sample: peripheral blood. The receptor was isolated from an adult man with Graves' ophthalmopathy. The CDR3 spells CGATKETQYF. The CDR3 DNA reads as TGCGGTGCTACTAAAGAGACCCAGTACTTC.